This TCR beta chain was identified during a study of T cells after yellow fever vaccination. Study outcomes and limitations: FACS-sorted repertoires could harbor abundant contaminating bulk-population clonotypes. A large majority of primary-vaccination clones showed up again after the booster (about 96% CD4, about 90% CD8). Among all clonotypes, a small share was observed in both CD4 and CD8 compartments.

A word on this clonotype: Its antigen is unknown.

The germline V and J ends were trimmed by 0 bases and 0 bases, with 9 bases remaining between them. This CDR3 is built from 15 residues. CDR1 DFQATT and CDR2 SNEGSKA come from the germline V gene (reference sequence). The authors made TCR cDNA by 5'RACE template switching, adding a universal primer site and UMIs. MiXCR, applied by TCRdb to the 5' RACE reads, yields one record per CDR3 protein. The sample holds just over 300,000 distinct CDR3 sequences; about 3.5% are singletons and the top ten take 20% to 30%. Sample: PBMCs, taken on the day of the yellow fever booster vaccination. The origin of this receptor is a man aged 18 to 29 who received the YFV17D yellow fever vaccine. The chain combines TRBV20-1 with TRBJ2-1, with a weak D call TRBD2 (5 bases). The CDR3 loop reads CSARDWSGSYNEQFF. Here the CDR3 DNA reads TGCAGTGCTAGAGATTGGAGCGGCTCCTACAATGAGCAGTTCTTC.